A selection of T cell receptor beta chains follows, all from one sample in a study of blood T cells in healthy people across ages. TCRdb re-called the 5' RACE reads with MiXCR, one entry per CDR3 protein. The sample contains approximately 320,000 distinct CDR3 sequences, 25% to 30% of which appear only once. The sample comprised blood. Source of these receptors: a woman in her 70s in good health. The CDR3 runs from the conserved cysteine through the conserved F or W. Each record gives: J gene, D gene, V gene, clone size, CDR3 protein, CDR3 DNA. The D gene is left open where the match is weak. Clone size is given for some rows only: seen once, a few or many times, or a class if the clone is expanded.

TRBJ2-3 | . | TRBV20-1 | . | CSARGPGSTDTQYF | TGCAGTGCTAGAGGCCCCGGCTCCACAGATACGCAGTATTTT
TRBJ1-4 | . | TRBV24-1 | . | CATSDDRDPGGKLFF | TGTGCCACCAGTGATGACCGGGACCCCGGTGGGAAACTGTTTTTT
TRBJ2-5 | . | TRBV6-2/TRBV6-3 | . | CASSLETGETQYF | TGTGCCAGCAGTTTGGAGACCGGGGAGACCCAGTACTTC
TRBJ2-5 | TRBD2 | TRBV20-1 | many | CSADRLAGGETQYF | TGCAGTGCAGATAGACTAGCGGGAGGAGAGACCCAGTACTTC
TRBJ1-1 | . | TRBV4-1 | . | CASSQALHGRNTEAFF | TGCGCCAGCAGCCAAGCCCTCCATGGAAGGAACACTGAAGCTTTCTTT
TRBJ1-3 | . | TRBV5-1 | . | CAGSLEVYGGNTIYF | TGCGCCGGCAGCTTGGAGGTCTACGGGGGGAACACCATATATTTT
TRBJ2-2 | . | TRBV3-1 | . | CASSARDSYTGELFF | TGTGCCAGCAGCGCCCGGGACTCTTACACCGGGGAGCTGTTTTTT
TRBJ2-5 | . | TRBV5-1 | few | CASSLYGGGSKETQYF | TGCGCCAGCAGCCTTTATGGAGGGGGCTCAAAAGAGACCCAGTACTTC
TRBJ1-3 | . | TRBV28 | . | CASSFARVGGNTIYF | TGTGCCAGCAGTTTTGCCAGGGTTGGTGGAAACACCATATATTTT
TRBJ1-1 | . | TRBV12-3/TRBV12-4 | few | CVSSSRGPTEAFF | TGTGTCAGCAGTTCTCGGGGTCCCACTGAAGCTTTCTTT
TRBJ2-3 | TRBD2 | TRBV7-9 | few | CASSRGSGKLADTQYF | TGTGCCAGCAGCCGGGGGAGCGGGAAACTTGCAGATACGCAGTATTTT
TRBJ2-7 | TRBD2 | TRBV28 | . | CASSRRPSGRTVYEQYF | TGTGCCAGCAGTCGCCGCCCTAGCGGGAGGACCGTCTACGAGCAGTACTTC
TRBJ2-1 | TRBD2 | TRBV7-9 | many | CASTSRIAGDNEQFF | TGTGCCAGCACCTCCCGGATAGCGGGCGACAATGAGCAGTTCTTC
TRBJ2-2 | . | TRBV3-1 | . | CASSQEGLEDTGELFF | TGTGCCAGCAGCCAAGAAGGTCTAGAGGACACCGGGGAGCTGTTTTTT
TRBJ1-1 | . | TRBV27 | few | CASSLYRENTEAFF | TGTGCCAGCAGTTTATATCGGGAGAACACTGAAGCTTTCTTT
TRBJ2-3 | . | TRBV20-1 | once | CSAPWGAGRADTQYF | TGCAGTGCCCCATGGGGGGCGGGGCGCGCAGATACGCAGTATTTT
TRBJ1-2 | TRBD1 | TRBV5-1 | . | CASSSSLTGRVVEDGYTF | TGCGCCAGCAGCTCCTCCCTGACAGGGCGAGTAGTCGAGGATGGCTACACCTTC
TRBJ2-4 | . | TRBV20-1 | many | CSAVQLAKNIQYF | TGCAGTGCTGTCCAGCTAGCCAAAAACATTCAGTACTTC
TRBJ2-3 | . | TRBV20-1 | . | CSTPNRVATDTQYF | TGCAGCACACCCAACAGGGTTGCCACAGATACGCAGTATTTT
TRBJ2-5 | . | TRBV20-1 | few | CSARVTGLLETQYF | TGCAGTGCTAGAGTAACGGGGTTACTCGAGACCCAGTACTTC
TRBJ1-4 | . | TRBV10-2 | . | CASRGPGIGEKLFF | TGCGCCAGCAGAGGGCCGGGGATTGGCGAAAAACTGTTTTTT
TRBJ2-1 | TRBD2 | TRBV10-3 | . | CAIRPGTSGYNGQFF | TGTGCCATCAGGCCCGGGACTAGCGGGTACAATGGGCAGTTCTTC
TRBJ2-3 | . | TRBV20-1 | few | CSARDPATSTDTQYF | TGCAGTGCTAGAGATCCGGCGACCAGCACAGATACGCAGTATTTT
TRBJ2-5 | . | TRBV25-1 | . | CASSDHSDRTGETQYF | TGTGCCAGCAGTGATCATTCGGATAGGACGGGAGAGACCCAGTACTTC
TRBJ1-4 | TRBD1 | TRBV7-6 | many | CASSLRQGNEKLFF | TGTGCCAGCAGCTTAAGACAGGGGAATGAAAAACTGTTTTTT
TRBJ1-1 | TRBD1 | TRBV5-8 | . | CASSRPRTGWETEAFF | TGTGCCAGCAGCCGCCCTAGGACAGGGTGGGAGACTGAAGCTTTCTTT
TRBJ2-5 | TRBD1 | TRBV2 | . | CASIVDRGIETQYF | TGTGCCAGCATAGTTGACAGGGGTATAGAGACCCAGTACTTC
TRBJ1-1 | TRBD1 | TRBV6-6 | few | CASRPTGGRGNTEAFF | TGTGCCAGCAGACCTACAGGGGGCCGGGGGAACACTGAAGCTTTCTTT